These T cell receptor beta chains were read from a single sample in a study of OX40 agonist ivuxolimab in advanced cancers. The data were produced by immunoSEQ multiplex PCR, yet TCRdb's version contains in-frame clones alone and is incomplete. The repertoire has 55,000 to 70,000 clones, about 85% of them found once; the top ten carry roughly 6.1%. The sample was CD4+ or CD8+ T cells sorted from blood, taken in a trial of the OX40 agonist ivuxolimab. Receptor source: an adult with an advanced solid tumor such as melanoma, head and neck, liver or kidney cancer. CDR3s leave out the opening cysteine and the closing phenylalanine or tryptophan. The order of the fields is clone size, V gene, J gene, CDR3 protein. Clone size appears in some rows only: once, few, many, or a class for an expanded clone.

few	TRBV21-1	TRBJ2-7	ASSKKSRTYEQY
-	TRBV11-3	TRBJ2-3	ASSLGLSTDTQY
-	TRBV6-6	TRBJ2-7	ASSYSVEAQGDEQY
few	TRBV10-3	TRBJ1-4	AIKAGRGNPTNEKLF
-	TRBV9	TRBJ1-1	ASSGRQGFITEAF
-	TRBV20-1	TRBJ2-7	SADLGGEQY
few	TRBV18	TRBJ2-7	ASSPWTGVEQY
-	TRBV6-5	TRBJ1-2	ASSQRTGVTYT
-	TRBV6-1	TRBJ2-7	ASSRQASYEQY
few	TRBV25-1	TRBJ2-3	ASRSGGTIDTQY
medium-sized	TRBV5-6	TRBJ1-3	ASSPRRVGTGNTIY
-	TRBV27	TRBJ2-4	ASSPLLAKNIQY
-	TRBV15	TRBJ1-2	ATSTSLHGYTNYGYT
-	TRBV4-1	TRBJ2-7	ASSLGHGTGGYEQY
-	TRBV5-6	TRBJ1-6	ASSPYSQGLSPLH
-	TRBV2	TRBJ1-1	ASSFQGQDTEAF
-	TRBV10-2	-	ASSGYEQY
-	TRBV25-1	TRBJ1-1	ASSPRRDRGGTEAF
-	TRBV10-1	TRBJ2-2	ASSEPRVDTGELF
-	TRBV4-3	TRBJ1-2	ASSRTGDYGYT
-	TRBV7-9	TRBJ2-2	ASMTTNTGELF
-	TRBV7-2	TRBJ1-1	ASSRDRRGAF
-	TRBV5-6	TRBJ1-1	ASSLAGAGERAF
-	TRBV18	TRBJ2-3	ASSLLGGNLADTQY
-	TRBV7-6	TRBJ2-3	ASSLGATTRTDTQY
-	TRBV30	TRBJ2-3	AWSVRRKPGGTDTQY
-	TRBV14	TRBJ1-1	ASSLHSDTEAF
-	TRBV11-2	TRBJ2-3	ASSLGAGEVDTQY
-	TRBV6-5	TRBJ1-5	ASTPSGRGQPQH
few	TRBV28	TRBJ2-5	ASRTGIRTQY
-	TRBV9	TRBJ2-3	ASSVDSGGWVDTQY